Listed below are T cell receptor delta chains from one sample, sequenced in a study of Vδ1+ human thymocytes. TCRdb re-identified clones in the multiplex PCR reads via CATT. The data contain just under 55,000 delta-chain clones, around 15% of them singletons. The material sequenced was Vdelta1+ gamma-delta thymocytes from the thymus. The receptor set was obtained from a boy under two years old who had congenital heart surgery. Both conserved end residues are part of each CDR3. The D gene is left open where the match is weak. Only part of the rows carry a size: once, few, many, or a class if the clone is expanded.

clone_size: few; v_call: TRDV1; j_call: TRDJ1; d_call: TRDD3; cdr3_nt: TGTGCTCTTGGGGCCTTAAGGTACGGTGGGGGATACAGAAAAGCTTTACTCATCTTT; cdr3_aa: CALGALRYGGGYRKALLIF
clone_size: -; v_call: TRDV1; j_call: TRDJ1; d_call: TRDD3; cdr3_nt: TGTGCTCTTGGGGCCGGAATTCCCCATACTGGGGGATACGACACCGATAAACTCATCTTT; cdr3_aa: CALGAGIPHTGGYDTDKLIF
clone_size: few; v_call: TRDV1; j_call: TRDJ1; d_call: -; cdr3_nt: TGTGCTCTTGGGGAACTTTGGCTTCCCCACTTCGGAGGGAGCCCCGATAAACTCATCTTT; cdr3_aa: CALGELWLPHFGGSPDKLIF
clone_size: -; v_call: TRDV1; j_call: TRDJ1; d_call: -; cdr3_nt: TGTGCTCTTGGGGCCGGCCTTCCGACCGATAAACTCATCTTT; cdr3_aa: CALGAGLPTDKLIF
clone_size: -; v_call: TRDV1; j_call: TRDJ1; d_call: TRDD3; cdr3_nt: TGTGCTCTTGGGGGATTGTTCTGGGGGACTCCCCGAGGCGGCACCGATAAACTCATCTTT; cdr3_aa: CALGGLFWGTPRGGTDKLIF
clone_size: -; v_call: TRDV1; j_call: TRDJ1; d_call: -; cdr3_nt: TGTGCTCTTGGGGGTCCTTCCCCCGGTGTACTGGATACGGCCCCCACCGATAAACTCATCTTT; cdr3_aa: CALGGPSPGVLDTAPTDKLIF
clone_size: -; v_call: TRDV1; j_call: TRDJ1; d_call: -; cdr3_nt: TGTGCTCTTGGGGACCTAACGGCCTTCCTAGAGTCTTCGTACTGGGGGTCCACCGATAAACTCATCTTT; cdr3_aa: CALGDLTAFLESSYWGSTDKLIF
clone_size: -; v_call: TRDV1; j_call: TRDJ1; d_call: TRDD3; cdr3_nt: TGTGCTCTTGGGGCCAAGGTGAACTGGGGGATTTTCTACAACACCGATAAACTCATCTTT; cdr3_aa: CALGAKVNWGIFYNTDKLIF
clone_size: -; v_call: TRDV1; j_call: TRDJ1; d_call: -; cdr3_nt: TGTGCTCTTGGGGAACTTGCCCTACGGAGGGATGAGTGGTACACCGATAAACTCATCTTT; cdr3_aa: CALGELALRRDEWYTDKLIF
clone_size: -; v_call: TRDV1; j_call: TRDJ1; d_call: TRDD3; cdr3_nt: TGTGCTCTTGGGGAACTGGCCCCTTTCTTCACATTACTGGGGGATGGGACCGATAAACTTATCTTT; cdr3_aa: CALGELAPFFTLLGDGTDKLIF
clone_size: -; v_call: TRDV1; j_call: TRDJ1; d_call: -; cdr3_nt: TGTGCTCTTTCCTGGCTTCCTAATACTGGGGACCCGTGCACCGATAAACTCATCTTT; cdr3_aa: CALSWLPNTGDPCTDKLIF
clone_size: -; v_call: TRDV1; j_call: TRDJ1; d_call: TRDD3; cdr3_nt: TGTGCTCTTGGGGAACATCTACGATGGTGGGGGATAGGGACGTACACCGATAAACTCATCTTT; cdr3_aa: CALGEHLRWWGIGTYTDKLIF
clone_size: -; v_call: TRDV2; j_call: TRDJ1; d_call: TRDD3; cdr3_nt: TGTGCCTGTGACACAAGGGATACATGCACCGATAAACTCATCTTT; cdr3_aa: CACDTRDTCTDKLIF
clone_size: -; v_call: TRDV1; j_call: TRDJ1; d_call: TRDD3; cdr3_nt: TGTGCTCTTGGGGAACTAGTATTCCTACATGGGGGATACGGAGCCGATAAACTCATCTTT; cdr3_aa: CALGELVFLHGGYGADKLIF
clone_size: -; v_call: TRDV3; j_call: TRDJ1; d_call: TRDD3; cdr3_nt: TGTGCCCCCAACCCCCACATCCGTCGGTACTGGGGGGCCTCGGATAGGAAACTCATCTTT; cdr3_aa: CAPNPHIRRYWGASDRKLIF
clone_size: medium-sized; v_call: TRDV2; j_call: TRDJ1; d_call: TRDD3; cdr3_nt: TGTGCCTGTGACCCCGGGGGGATCGGGGGCAAACTCATCTTT; cdr3_aa: CACDPGGIGGKLIF